Each of the 20 T cell receptor beta chains below was sequenced from the same sample in a study of T cell repertoires in cytomegalovirus infection. A single record per CDR3 protein comes from TCRdb applying MiXCR to the reads. The data contain 740,000 or so distinct CDR3 sequences, 35% of them singletons. Sequences were obtained from PBMCs. The receptors originated from a human donor in good health (CMV status not recorded). Some clones in this sample may be carry-over from other donors' samples.

This clonotype was observed a handful of times. This chain links TRBV7-8 with TRBJ2-3; no clear D gene. This CDR3 region has 14 residues. Deletions cut 1 base from V and 2 bases from J, with 7 bases between. Germline V gives CDR1 SGHVS, CDR2 FQNEAQ. CDR3 coding DNA: TGTGCCAGCAGCTTAGATAGACCCACAGATACGCAGTATTTT. This sequence encodes CASSLDRPTDTQYF.

V and J are TRBV28 and TRBJ2-7, with D unresolved. This CDR3 has 12 amino acids. V was cut by 8 bases and J by 3 bases, with 11 bases left in between. Germline CDR1 reads MDHEN; CDR2 reads SYDVKM. The CDR3 reads CASCSLGYEQYF. The CDR3 coding sequence is TGTGCCAGCTGCTCACTCGGCTACGAGCAGTACTTC.

The genes are TRBV27 and TRBJ2-3, with TRBD1 as a possible D gene (6 bases). This CDR3 region has 17 residues. CDR1 is MNHEY and CDR2 is SMNVEV in the germline V gene (reference sequence). Deletions cut 2 bases from V and 0 bases from J, with 15 bases between. CDR3 DNA: TGTGCCAGCAGTTTACATATTACAGGGTCTAGCACAGATACGCAGTATTTT. This gives the protein CASSLHITGSSTDTQYF.

This clonotype was recorded at least ten times. The chain is built from TRBV7-8 and TRBJ1-5, with D possibly matching TRBD1 (6 bases). This CDR3 contains 16 residues. The V end was cut by 2 bases, the J end by 0 bases, with 11 bases between. Germline values: CDR1 SGHVS, CDR2 FQNEAQ. CDR3 amino acids: CASSLPGGFSNQPQHF. The DNA of the CDR3 is TGTGCCAGCAGCTTACCGGGGGGCTTTAGCAATCAGCCCCAGCATTTT.

This clonotype was seen only a few times. The rearrangement joins TRBV20-1 to TRBJ2-2; D tentatively reads TRBD1 or TRBD2 (5 bases each). V gave up 5 bases and J gave up 6 bases, with 22 bases separating them. The CDR3 sequence is 16 residues long. CDR1 is DFQATT, CDR2 SNEGSKA, per germline (reference sequence). This chain's CDR3 is CSASIEGIGHPGELFF. The CDR3, as DNA: TGCAGTGCTTCCATAGAGGGAATCGGACACCCCGGGGAGCTGTTTTTT.

The chain couples TRBV6-8 to TRBJ2-3; 12 bases are a match to TRBD2. With 5 bases clipped from V and 3 bases from J, the junction kept 9 bases outside the gene matches. In germline, CDR1 is MNHGY, CDR2 SAAAGT. CDR3 length: 17 amino acids. CDR3 coding DNA: TGTGCCAGCAGTGGGACGACTAGCGGGAGTTGGACAGATACGCAGTATTTT. It translates to CASSGTTSGSWTDTQYF.

This chain links TRBV9 with TRBJ1-2; D gene unclear. V was clipped by 0 bases and J by 3 bases, with 15 bases between them. This CDR3 comprises 16 residues. Germline V lookup: CDR1 SGDLS, CDR2 YYNGEE. The CDR3 is CASSVGEQLGDYGYTF. The CDR3 DNA reads TGTGCCAGCAGCGTAGGCGAACAGCTCGGGGACTATGGCTACACCTTC.

J is TRBJ2-5 and V is TRBV29-1, with a possible D match to TRBD1 (6 bases). The CDR3 length is 13 residues. Germline CDR1 SQVTM, CDR2 ANQGSEA. Trimming took 2 bases from V and 4 from J, leaving 11 bases between them. CDR3: CSVELGRGETQYF. CDR3 bases: TGCAGCGTTGAATTAGGCAGGGGAGAGACCCAGTACTTC.

This clonotype showed up just once. The chain uses TRBV28 and TRBJ1-2; TRBD1 aligns across 8 bases. There are 16 residues in the CDR3. V dropped 4 bases and J dropped 4; count of bases not matched to a gene: 11. From germline, CDR1 is MDHEN and CDR2 SYDVKM. In DNA form, the CDR3 reads TGTGCCAGCAGTTCCCTGGGTCAGGGGGCGGCCTATGGCTACACCTTC. Translated: CASSSLGQGAAYGYTF.

V usage is TRBV19 and J usage is TRBJ1-2, with a weak D call TRBD1 (6 bases). CDR1 and CDR2 from the germline V gene are LNHDA and SQIVND (reference sequence). V gave up 5 bases and J gave up 2 bases, with 24 bases separating them. This CDR3 has 18 residues. CDR3 DNA: TGTGCCAGTAGTCCCAGCAGCCGGGCAGGGGCCGTGAACTATGGCTACACCTTC. Amino acids: CASSPSSRAGAVNYGYTF.

This clonotype turned up a few times. The CDR3 region is CASSYRDGYEQYF. Written as DNA, the CDR3 is TGTGCCAGCAGCTACCGAGACGGCTACGAGCAGTACTTC. The gene calls are TRBV12-3 or TRBV12-4 and TRBJ2-7; D unresolved. The CDR3 is 13 residues long. Trimming took off 6 bases at V and 3 bases at J, with 12 bases between the two ends.

This rearrangement joins TRBV9 to TRBJ1-2, with D possibly TRBD1 on 5 matching bases. CDR1 SGDLS and CDR2 YYNGEE come from the germline V gene. The germline V and J ends were trimmed by 4 bases and 8 bases, with 21 bases remaining between them. This CDR3 is 15 amino acids long. The CDR3: CASSTTGTAFVGYTF. The CDR3 DNA follows: TGTGCCAGCAGCACCACCGGGACGGCCTTTGTGGGCTACACCTTC.

The CDR3 DNA follows: TGTGCCAGCAGCACCCTCGGGACAGCCCATCAGTCACCCCTCCACTTT. The encoded protein is CASSTLGTAHQSPLHF. The chain has TRBV6-7 and TRBJ1-6; TRBD1 agrees at 7 bases. TRBV6-7 is marked as an open reading frame, function uncertain. This CDR3 comprises 16 residues. With V trimmed by 6 bases and J by 10 bases, 15 bases remained unmatched.

V and J are TRBV24-1 and TRBJ2-2; 7 nucleotides line up with TRBD1. The CDR3 runs to 16 residues. J gave up 3 bases and V 3 bases, and 6 bases lay outside the gene matches. Germline assignment: CDR1 KGHDR and CDR2 SFDVKD. CDR3 coding DNA: TGTGCCACCAGTGATAACGGCAGGGGGTACACCGGGGAGCTGTTTTTT. Translating it yields CATSDNGRGYTGELFF.

This clonotype was observed a few times. V is TRBV29-1 and J is TRBJ1-4; D gene unclear. Germline assignment: CDR1 SQVTM and CDR2 ANQGSEA. The germline V and J ends were trimmed by 7 bases and 0 bases, with 9 bases remaining between them. The CDR3 sequence is 13 residues long. The CDR3 loop reads CSAVHATNEKLFF. Written as DNA, the CDR3 is TGCAGCGCCGTTCATGCAACTAATGAAAAACTGTTTTTT.

The chain couples TRBV2 to TRBJ1-1; a possible D gene is TRBD1 (6 bases). The CDR3 runs to 16 residues. Trimming stripped 5 bases from V and 5 bases from J, with 21 bases between. CDR1 and CDR2 (germline): SNHLY, FYNNEI. CDR3 sequence (DNA): TGTGCCAGCAGTCCACAGGGTAATCGGGGTTGGACTGAAGCTTTCTTT. Translated: CASSPQGNRGWTEAFF.

The rearrangement uses TRBV29-1 and TRBJ2-1; 14 nucleotides agree with TRBD2. This CDR3 spans 13 amino acids. The germline V gene encodes CDR1 SQVTM and CDR2 ANQGSEA. The V gene end was trimmed by 3 bases and the J gene end by 15 bases; junction bases not matched to a gene: 7. The DNA for the CDR3 is TGCAGCGTTGAGAGGACTAGCGGGGGGCTCCCGTTCTTC. Translation gives CSVERTSGGLPFF.

With regard to this clonotype: The final CDR3 position lacks the conserved phenylalanine or tryptophan, pointing to a likely read error. No DNA is shown, since the ends of the CDR3 on it are uncertain; the CDR3 is the one TCRdb lists. The chain combines TRBV7-8 with TRBJ1-1; TRBD1 is the table's D call and was not checked against the DNA. The CDR3 has 15 amino acids, counting both end residues. Per germline, CDR1 SGHVS and CDR2 FQNEAQ. The CDR3: CASSLEQGVNTEGFL.

In this sample, this clonotype turned up many times. This chain joins TRBV7-2 and TRBJ2-7; D is undetermined. The length of the CDR3 is 13 residues. The germline V gene encodes CDR1 SGHTA and CDR2 FQGNSA. V was trimmed by 5 bases and J by 0 bases, leaving 8 bases between them. CDR3 nucleotides: TGTGCCAGCAGCATAGAAGGCTCCTACGAGCAGTACTTC. Amino acids: CASSIEGSYEQYF.

This chain connects TRBV29-1 to TRBJ2-1, with TRBD2 matching 14 bases. Unmatched junction bases numbered 4, after V lost 1 base and J lost 5 bases. CDR1 and CDR2 from the germline V gene are SQVTM and ANQGSEA. The CDR3 extends over 16 amino acids. CDR3 amino acids: CSVEGGLAGADNEQFF. The CDR3 DNA reads TGCAGCGTTGAAGGGGGACTAGCGGGGGCCGACAATGAGCAGTTCTTC.